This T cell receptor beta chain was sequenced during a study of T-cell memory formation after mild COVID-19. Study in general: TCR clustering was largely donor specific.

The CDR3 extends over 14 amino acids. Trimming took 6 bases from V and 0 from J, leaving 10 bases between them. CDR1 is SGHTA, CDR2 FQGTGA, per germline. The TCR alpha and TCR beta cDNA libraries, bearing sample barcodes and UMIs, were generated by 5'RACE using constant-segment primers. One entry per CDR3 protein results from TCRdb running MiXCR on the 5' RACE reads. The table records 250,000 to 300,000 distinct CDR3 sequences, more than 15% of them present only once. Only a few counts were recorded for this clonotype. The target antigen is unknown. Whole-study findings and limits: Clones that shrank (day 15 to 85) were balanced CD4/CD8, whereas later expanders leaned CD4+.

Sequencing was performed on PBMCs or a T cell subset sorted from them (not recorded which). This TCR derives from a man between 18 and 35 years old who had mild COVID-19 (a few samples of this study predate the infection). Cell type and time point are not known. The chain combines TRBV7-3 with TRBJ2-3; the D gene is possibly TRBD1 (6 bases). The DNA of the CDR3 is TGTGCCAGCAGATCAGGGGTTAGCACAGATACGCAGTATTTT. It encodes CASRSGVSTDTQYF.